A selection of T cell receptor beta chains follows, all from one sample in a study of beta chain features in type 1 diabetes. Sequencing used immunoSEQ multiplex PCR; TCRdb keeps in-frame clones, though not all of them. The repertoire has some 350,000 clones, 9.6% of them found once; the top ten carry about 0.6%. Sequenced input: central memory CD4+ T cells from blood. The receptors come from a man younger than 40 with type 1 diabetes. Each CDR3 is given with its conserved first and last residue. A D gene is named only where the DNA matches it firmly. Part of the rows lack a size; the others show once, few, many or a class for expanded clones.

>TRBV9|TRBJ1-5|14|few|.
CASSVGGSGQPQHF
TGTGCCAGCAGCGTGGGGGGGTCAGGTCAGCCCCAGCATTTT
>TRBV5-6|TRBJ2-5|17|.|TRBD2
CASSLILAGGGTETQYF
TGTGCCAGCAGCTTGATCCTAGCGGGAGGGGGGACGGAGACCCAGTACTTC
>TRBV11-2|TRBJ2-1|15|.|.
CASGADSLSYNEQFF
TGTGCCAGCGGGGCGGACAGCCTCTCCTACAATGAGCAGTTCTTC
>TRBV9|TRBJ2-2|15|.|.
CASSVDAGRAGELFF
TGTGCCAGCAGCGTAGATGCAGGGAGAGCCGGGGAGCTGTTTTTT
>TRBV11-1|TRBJ2-1|11|few|.
CASSFYNEQFF
TGTGCCAGCAGCTTTTACAATGAGCAGTTCTTC
>TRBV28|TRBJ2-3|16|.|.
CASSLSSGGGTDTQYF
TGTGCCAGCAGTTTAAGTTCTGGGGGAGGCACAGATACGCAGTATTTT
>TRBV6-1|TRBJ1-2|16|.|TRBD1
CASSEGVRQGANGYTF
TGTGCCAGCAGTGAAGGCGTGAGACAGGGGGCGAATGGCTACACCTTC
>TRBV5-8|TRBJ1-4|15|few|.
CASSQGQPTNEKLFF
TGTGCCAGCAGCCAAGGACAGCCAACTAATGAAAAACTGTTTTTT
>TRBV27|TRBJ2-3|14|few|.
CASSNTRGVEGLGF
TGTGCCAGCAGCAATACTAGGGGCGTTGAAGGGCTAGGCTTT
>TRBV11-2|TRBJ1-1|14|few|.
CASSPDNVGAEAFF
TGTGCCAGCAGCCCAGATAACGTCGGAGCTGAAGCTTTCTTT
>TRBV7-2|TRBJ1-3|16|.|.
CASSRNAGQYGNTIYF
TGTGCCAGCAGCCGAAATGCCGGACAGTACGGAAACACCATATATTTT
>TRBV13|TRBJ2-3|14|.|.
CASSPSGADDTQYF
TGTGCCAGCAGCCCGTCCGGAGCAGACGATACGCAGTATTTT
>TRBV13|TRBJ2-6|18|.|.
CASSLSGTQISGANVLTF
TGTGCCAGCAGCTTGAGTGGGACTCAGATCTCTGGGGCCAACGTCCTGACTTTC
>TRBV7-6|TRBJ1-1|15|few|.
CASSLSIRPNTEAFF
TGTGCCAGCAGCTTAAGTATCCGGCCGAACACTGAAGCTTTCTTT
>TRBV7-8|TRBJ2-7|14|many|.
CASSLLVNSYEQYF
TGTGCCAGCAGCTTGTTGGTAAACTCCTACGAGCAGTACTTC
>TRBV6-1|TRBJ1-5|14|.|.
CASSEAGQFQPQHF
TGTGCCAGCAGTGAAGCCGGACAGTTTCAGCCCCAGCATTTT
>TRBV19|TRBJ2-3|14|few|.
CASSIGTGGDTQYF
TGTGCCAGTAGTATTGGGACTGGCGGAGATACGCAGTATTTT
>TRBV5-4|TRBJ2-1|15|few|TRBD2
CASSRAAGGINEQFF
TGTGCCAGCAGCCGGGCGGCGGGAGGGATCAATGAGCAGTTCTTC
>TRBV5-4|TRBJ2-3|16|few|.
CASSLGGQGRTDTQYF
TGTGCCAGCAGCTTGGGGGGGCAGGGTAGGACAGATACGCAGTATTTT
>TRBV11-3|TRBJ2-2|14|.|.
CASSPAWDSGELFF
TGTGCCAGCAGCCCGGCATGGGACTCCGGGGAGCTGTTTTTT
>TRBV5-1|TRBJ1-4|14|.|.
CASSLVPPNEKLFF
TGCGCCAGCAGCTTGGTTCCTCCTAATGAAAAACTGTTTTTT
>TRBV6-5|TRBJ1-1|13|.|.
CASSEMWDTEAFF
TGTGCCAGCAGTGAAATGTGGGACACTGAAGCTTTCTTT
>TRBV7-2|TRBJ2-5|14|few|.
CASSSPIRTSTQYF
TGTGCCAGCAGCTCCCCGATCCGCACGTCGACCCAGTACTTC
>TRBV5-1|TRBJ1-1|14|few|.
CASSLDGGNTEAFF
TGCGCCAGCAGCTTGGACGGGGGGAACACTGAAGCTTTCTTT
>TRBV19|TRBJ2-3|14|.|.
CASSPVVSTDTQYF
TGTGCCAGTAGCCCCGTAGTTTCCACAGATACGCAGTATTTT
>TRBV7-9|TRBJ2-5|14|few|.
CASSLMGVKETQYF
TGTGCCAGCAGCTTAATGGGGGTGAAAGAGACCCAGTACTTC
>TRBV6-5|TRBJ1-1|14|few|TRBD1
CASTDDRVNTEAFF
TGTGCCAGCACCGATGACAGGGTGAACACTGAAGCTTTCTTT
>TRBV6-5|TRBJ2-5|14|.|.
CASSYQLAKETQYF
TGTGCCAGCAGTTACCAGCTAGCGAAAGAGACCCAGTACTTC
>TRBV19|TRBJ2-2|14|few|.
CASSIFGSSGELFF
TGTGCCAGTAGTATCTTCGGGAGCTCAGGGGAGCTGTTTTTT
>TRBV7-9|TRBJ1-3|15|.|.
CASSSPGSSGNTIYF
TGTGCCAGCAGCTCCCCAGGGAGCTCTGGAAACACCATATATTTT
>TRBV7-8|TRBJ2-5|14|many|.
CASSSRWSGETQYF
TGTGCCAGCAGCTCACGTTGGTCCGGGGAGACCCAGTACTTC
>TRBV7-9|TRBJ2-1|13|.|.
CASSSQGGNEQFF
TGTGCCAGCAGCTCACAGGGAGGCAATGAGCAGTTCTTC
>TRBV5-4|TRBJ2-3|12|few|.
CASSFDRDTQYF
TGTGCCAGCAGCTTTGACAGAGATACGCAGTATTTT
>TRBV7-9|TRBJ2-1|16|.|TRBD2
CASSQEQAGGYNEQFF
TGCGCCAGCAGCCAAGAACAGGCGGGAGGGTACAATGAGCAGTTCTTC
>TRBV10-3|TRBJ1-1|18|.|TRBD1
CAIGLGELTGGAGTEAFF
TGTGCCATCGGACTCGGGGAACTGACAGGGGGCGCAGGCACTGAAGCTTTCTTT
>TRBV5-1|TRBJ1-3|16|.|TRBD1
CASSLGTGLAGNTIYF
TGCGCCAGCAGCTTGGGGACAGGTTTGGCTGGAAACACCATATATTTT
>TRBV29-1|TRBJ2-5|12|few|.
CSVGSSEETQYF
TGCAGCGTTGGATCAAGCGAAGAGACCCAGTACTTC
>TRBV5-1|TRBJ2-7|15|.|TRBD1
CASSLGGTGVYEQYF
TGCGCCAGCAGCTTGGGTGGGACAGGGGTCTACGAGCAGTACTTC
>TRBV10-3|TRBJ1-5|14|.|.
CAISAGASNQPQHF
TGTGCCATCAGTGCCGGGGCGAGCAATCAGCCCCAGCATTTT
>TRBV4-3|TRBJ2-7|15|.|TRBD1
CASSQDYRGNYEQYF
TGCGCCAGCAGCCAAGATTACAGGGGCAACTACGAGCAGTACTTC
>TRBV28|TRBJ1-5|15|few|.
CASSRLAASNQPQHF
TGTGCCAGCAGCAGATTAGCAGCGAGCAATCAGCCCCAGCATTTT
>TRBV7-6|TRBJ1-1|13|few|.
CASSLGLDTEAFF
TGTGCCAGCAGCTTAGGACTAGACACTGAAGCTTTCTTT
>TRBV5-1|TRBJ2-3|17|few|.
CASSLESRRIRTDTQYF
TGCGCCAGCAGCTTGGAATCGCGTAGGATTCGCACAGATACGCAGTATTTT
>TRBV2|TRBJ2-7|14|.|TRBD2
CASSEASGMGEQYF
TGTGCCAGCAGTGAAGCTAGCGGGATGGGGGAGCAGTACTTC
>TRBV5-4|TRBJ2-1|13|many|TRBD1
CASSLDRGPEQFF
TGTGCCAGCAGCTTGGACAGGGGGCCTGAGCAGTTCTTC
>TRBV7-2|TRBJ2-3|16|many|TRBD2
CASSLKVAGGPGGQYF
TGTGCCAGCAGCCTTAAGGTGGCGGGAGGTCCAGGAGGGCAGTATTTT
>TRBV19|TRBJ1-1|18|few|TRBD1
CASSRWGTAGMKNTEAFF
TGTGCCAGTAGTAGGTGGGGGACAGCCGGAATGAAGAACACTGAAGCTTTCTTT
>TRBV2|TRBJ2-7|12|.|.
CAGGRGDYEQYF
TGTGCCGGAGGCAGGGGAGATTACGAGCAGTACTTC
>TRBV19|TRBJ2-7|16|.|TRBD2
CATTGTSGRGVFEQYF
TGTGCCACCACCGGGACTAGCGGGAGAGGGGTCTTCGAGCAGTACTTC
>TRBV6-6|TRBJ2-5|13|.|.
CASSLTWRETQYF
TGTGCCAGCAGTTTGACGTGGCGAGAGACCCAGTACTTC
>TRBV5-1|TRBJ1-5|14|few|TRBD1
CASSMGTGGQPQHF
TGCGCCAGCAGCATGGGGACAGGGGGTCAGCCCCAGCATTTT
>TRBV6-6|TRBJ1-5|15|.|TRBD1
CASAIFGTGNQPQHF
TGTGCCAGTGCCATCTTCGGGACAGGGAATCAGCCCCAGCATTTT
>TRBV2|TRBJ2-5|16|few|TRBD1
CASRRGTDSLQETQYF
TGTGCCAGCAGACGTGGGACAGACTCCCTTCAAGAGACCCAGTACTTC
>TRBV6-6|TRBJ1-5|15|few|.
CASSRGTDSNQPQHF
TGTGCCAGCAGTCGCGGGACGGATAGCAATCAGCCCCAGCATTTT
>TRBV9|TRBJ2-1|14|.|.
CASSVGTEYGEQFF
TGTGCCAGCAGCGTAGGGACAGAGTATGGGGAGCAGTTCTTC